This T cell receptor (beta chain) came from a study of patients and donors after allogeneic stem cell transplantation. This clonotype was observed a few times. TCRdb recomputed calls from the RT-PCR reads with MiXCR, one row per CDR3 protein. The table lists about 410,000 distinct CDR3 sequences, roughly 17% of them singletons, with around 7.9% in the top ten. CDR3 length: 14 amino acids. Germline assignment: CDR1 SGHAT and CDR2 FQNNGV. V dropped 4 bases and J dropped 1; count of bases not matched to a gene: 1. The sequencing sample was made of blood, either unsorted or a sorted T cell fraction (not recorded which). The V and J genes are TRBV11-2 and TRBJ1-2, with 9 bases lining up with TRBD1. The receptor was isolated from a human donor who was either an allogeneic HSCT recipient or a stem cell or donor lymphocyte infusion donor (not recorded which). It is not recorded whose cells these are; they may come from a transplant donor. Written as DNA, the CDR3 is TGTGCCAGCAGCTCGACAGGGGGTAACTATGGCTACACCTTC. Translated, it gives CASSSTGGNYGYTF.